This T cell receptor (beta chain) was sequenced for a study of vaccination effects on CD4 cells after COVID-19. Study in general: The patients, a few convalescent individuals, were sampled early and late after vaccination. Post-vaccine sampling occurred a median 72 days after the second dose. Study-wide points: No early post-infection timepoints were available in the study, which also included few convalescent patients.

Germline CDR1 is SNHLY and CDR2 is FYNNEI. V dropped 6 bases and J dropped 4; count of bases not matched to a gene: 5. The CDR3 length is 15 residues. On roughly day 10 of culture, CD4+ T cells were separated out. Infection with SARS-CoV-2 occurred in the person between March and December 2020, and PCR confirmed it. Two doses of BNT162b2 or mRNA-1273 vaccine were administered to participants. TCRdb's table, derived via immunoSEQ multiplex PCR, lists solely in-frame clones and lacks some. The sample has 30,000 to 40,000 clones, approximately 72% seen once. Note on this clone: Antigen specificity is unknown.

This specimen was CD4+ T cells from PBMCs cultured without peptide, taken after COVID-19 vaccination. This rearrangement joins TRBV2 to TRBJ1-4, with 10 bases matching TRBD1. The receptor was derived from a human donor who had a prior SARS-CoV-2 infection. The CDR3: CASRGTGVGNEKLFF. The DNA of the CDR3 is TGTGCCAGCAGGGGGACAGGGGTCGGTAATGAAAAACTGTTTTTT.